What follows are 10 T cell receptor beta chains derived from one specimen sequenced in a study of technical replicates of blood from a few donors. Using immunoSEQ multiplex PCR, the repertoire was profiled, and TCRdb retains in-frame clones only, with some absent. The table shows over 50,000 clones, with roughly 97% occurring only once. Sequenced input: T cells isolated from PBMCs. The origin of the receptors is a human donor in good health.

The rearrangement links TRBV27 to TRBJ1-1, with D tentatively TRBD1 (5 bases). Per germline, CDR1 MNHEY and CDR2 SMNVEV (reference sequence). V lost 5 bases and J lost 6, with 19 bases in between. This CDR3 region has 15 residues. The CDR3 coding sequence is TGTGCCAGCAGTCTCGGACACCCTACCCGATCTGAAGCTTTCTTT. The encoded protein is CASSLGHPTRSEAFF.

V and J are TRBV5-1 and TRBJ2-3; 14 bases align to TRBD2. CDR1 and CDR2 (germline): SGHRS, YFSETQ. The V gene end was trimmed by 1 base and the J gene end by 4 bases; junction bases not matched to a gene: 5. The CDR3 spans 17 residues. This chain's CDR3 is CASSLKGLAGVADTQYF. CDR3 sequence (DNA): TGCGCCAGCAGCTTGAAGGGACTAGCGGGAGTGGCAGATACGCAGTATTTT.

The gene calls are TRBV7-2 and TRBJ1-5; D uncertain. The CDR3 consists of 15 residues. Germline-derived CDR1 and CDR2 are SGHTA and FQGNSA. Deletions cut 5 bases from V and 4 bases from J, with 15 bases between. CDR3 sequence reads: CASSPPARGNQPQHF. The CDR3 coding sequence is TGTGCCAGCAGCCCCCCAGCTCGGGGAAATCAGCCCCAGCATTTT.

The rearrangement joins TRBV2 to TRBJ1-2, with D possibly being TRBD1 (5 bases). This CDR3 comprises 13 residues. CDR1 SNHLY and CDR2 FYNNEI come from the germline V gene. V shed 3 bases and J shed 5 bases, with 10 bases lying between them. CDR3 protein: CASSDGGGYGYTF. The CDR3 coding sequence is TGTGCCAGCAGTGACGGGGGGGGGTATGGCTACACCTTC.

This chain joins TRBV28 and TRBJ2-7; 9 nucleotides line up with TRBD1. This CDR3 region has 15 residues. Germline V lookup: CDR1 MDHEN, CDR2 SYDVKM. After removal of 5 bases from V and 0 bases from J, the junction contained 5 bases not matched to a gene. The CDR3 bases are TGTGCCAGCAGTGACAGGGGGGTAAGCTCCTACGAGCAGTACTTC. It translates to CASSDRGVSSYEQYF.

The V call is TRBV7-9, the J call TRBJ2-7, with 7 positions matching TRBD1. Germline CDR1 SEHNR, CDR2 FQNEAQ (reference sequence). J gave up 4 bases and V 8 bases, and 8 bases lay outside the gene matches. The CDR3 is 13 residues long. The CDR3 bases are TGTGCCAGCGGTGACAGGGTGGTTTACGAGCAGTACTTC. The encoded protein is CASGDRVVYEQYF.

This sequence joins TRBV4-1 and TRBJ1-2, with D unresolved. V lost 0 bases to trimming and J lost 5 bases, with 7 bases between them. The CDR3 sequence is 13 residues long. CDR1 and CDR2 from the germline V gene are MGHRA and YSYEKL. DNA for the CDR3: TGCGCCAGCAGCCAAGACGGACTATATGGCTACACCTTC. It specifies CASSQDGLYGYTF.

The chain carries TRBV4-1 and TRBJ1-2; D is unresolved. V dropped 1 base and J dropped 8 bases, with 20 bases sitting between them. Germline CDR1 is MGHRA and CDR2 is YSYEKL. This CDR3 has 16 amino acids. The CDR3 DNA is TGCGCCAGCAGCCAAGGCAGAGGACGTGAAGAGGGCGGCTACACCTTC. Its translation: CASSQGRGREEGGYTF.

The genes are TRBV6-1 and TRBJ2-7; D unresolved. The CDR3 runs 13 residues. From germline, CDR1 is MNHNS and CDR2 SASEGT. Trimming removed 2 bases at V and 4 bases at J, with 9 bases between. The CDR3 bases are TGTGCCAGCAGTGAAAACCCCCGGTACGAGCAGTACTTC. As protein: CASSENPRYEQYF.

The genes are TRBV7-6 and TRBJ1-1; 7 bases line up with TRBD1. Per germline, CDR1 SGHVS and CDR2 FNYEAQ. V gave up 2 bases and J gave up 5 bases; unmatched junction bases: 8. This CDR3 region has 15 residues. For the CDR3, the DNA is TGTGCCAGCAGCTTATCCCGAGCAGGGGGAACTGAAGCTTTCTTT. This sequence encodes CASSLSRAGGTEAFF.